The source of this TCR beta chain is a study of blood T cell repertoires in COVID-19. Across the whole study: Nucleic acid was either cDNA or gDNA, and it came from T cells, B-cell-depleted T cells, or PBMCs.

The method was immunoSEQ multiplex PCR; TCRdb's version includes in-frame clones alone and lacks a portion of them. Of more than 200,000 clones in the sample, approximately 86% are singletons; the top ten hold 1.5% to 2%. The CDR3 is 20 amino acids. This clone was detected only once. The rearrangement links TRBV21-1 to TRBJ2-4; no DNA check was done on the table's D call, TRBD1. TRBV21-1 constitutes a pseudogene. The sequenced material came from PBMCs or T cells enriched from blood (not recorded which). This TCR was sampled from a woman aged 45 to 65 who had recovered from COVID-19. CDR3 sequence reads: CASSKERTGGFRLAKNIQYF. The CDR3 DNA reads TGTGCCAGCAGCAAAGAGCGGACAGGGGGCTTCAGGTTAGCCAAAAACATTCAGTACTTC.